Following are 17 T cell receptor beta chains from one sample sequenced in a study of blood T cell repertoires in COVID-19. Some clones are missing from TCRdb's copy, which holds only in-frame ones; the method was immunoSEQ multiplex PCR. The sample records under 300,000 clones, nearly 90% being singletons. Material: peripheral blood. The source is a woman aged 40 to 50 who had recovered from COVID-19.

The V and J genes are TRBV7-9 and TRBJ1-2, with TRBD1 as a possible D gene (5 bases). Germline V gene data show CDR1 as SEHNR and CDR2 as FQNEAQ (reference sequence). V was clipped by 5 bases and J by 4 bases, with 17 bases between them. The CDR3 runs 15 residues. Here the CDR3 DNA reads TGTGCCAGCAGCCACCCGCGGGGCGGTAGCTATGGCTACACCTTC. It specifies CASSHPRGGSYGYTF.

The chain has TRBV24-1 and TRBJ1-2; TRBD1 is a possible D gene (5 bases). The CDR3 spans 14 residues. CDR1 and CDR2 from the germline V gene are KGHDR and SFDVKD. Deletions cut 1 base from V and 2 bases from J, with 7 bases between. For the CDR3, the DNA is TGTGCCACCAGTGATTTACGACAGAACTATGGCTACACCTTC. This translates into CATSDLRQNYGYTF.

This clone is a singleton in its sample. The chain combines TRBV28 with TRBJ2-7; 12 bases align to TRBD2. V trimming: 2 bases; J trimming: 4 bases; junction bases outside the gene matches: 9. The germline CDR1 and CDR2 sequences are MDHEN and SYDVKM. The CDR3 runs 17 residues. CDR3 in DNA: TGTGCCAGCAGTTTAGGGTCTAGCGGGGGGGGACGATACGAGCAGTACTTC. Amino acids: CASSLGSSGGGRYEQYF.

For the CDR3, the DNA is TGTGCCAGCAGCCAAGGACCAAGACAGGGAGTCGTGGCCTACGAGCAGTACTTC. This encodes CASSQGPRQGVVAYEQYF. The V call is TRBV3-1 (or the pseudogene TRBV3-2), the J call TRBJ2-7; 7 bases line up with TRBD1. Per germline, CDR1 LGHDT and CDR2 YNNKEL (reference sequence). Trimming removed 1 base from V and 2 bases from J; junction bases left unmatched: 14. The CDR3 sequence is 18 residues long.

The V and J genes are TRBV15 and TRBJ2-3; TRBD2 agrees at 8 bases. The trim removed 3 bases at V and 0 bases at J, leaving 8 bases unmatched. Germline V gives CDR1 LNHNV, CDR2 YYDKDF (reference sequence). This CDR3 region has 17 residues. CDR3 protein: CATSSTHPGGSTDTQYF. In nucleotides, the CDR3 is TGTGCCACCAGCAGTACGCACCCGGGAGGGAGCACAGATACGCAGTATTTT.

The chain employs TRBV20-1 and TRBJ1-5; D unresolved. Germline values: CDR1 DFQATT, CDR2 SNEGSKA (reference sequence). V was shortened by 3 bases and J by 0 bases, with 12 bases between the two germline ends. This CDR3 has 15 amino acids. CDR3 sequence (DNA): TGCAGTGCTAGTGAACAGCCTTATAGCAATCAGCCCCAGCATTTT. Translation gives CSASEQPYSNQPQHF.

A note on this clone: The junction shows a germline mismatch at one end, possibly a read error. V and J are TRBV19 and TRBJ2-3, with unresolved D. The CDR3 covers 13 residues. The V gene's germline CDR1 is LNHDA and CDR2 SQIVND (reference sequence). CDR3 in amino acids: CASSIVSPDAQYF. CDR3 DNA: TGTGCCAGTAGTATAGTTTCCCCAGATGCGCAGTATTTT.

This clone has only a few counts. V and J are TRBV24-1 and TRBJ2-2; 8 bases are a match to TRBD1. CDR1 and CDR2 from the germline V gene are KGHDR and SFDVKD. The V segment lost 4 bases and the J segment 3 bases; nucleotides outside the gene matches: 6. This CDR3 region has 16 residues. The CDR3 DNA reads TGTGCCACCAGTGACAGGACAGGGAAAGACACCGGGGAGCTGTTTTTT. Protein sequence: CATSDRTGKDTGELFF.

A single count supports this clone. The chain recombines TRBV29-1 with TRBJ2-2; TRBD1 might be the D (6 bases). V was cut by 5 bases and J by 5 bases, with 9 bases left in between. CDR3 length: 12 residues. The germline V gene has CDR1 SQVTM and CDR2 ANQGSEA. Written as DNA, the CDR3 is TGCAGCGTTCCAGGGGAAACCGGGGAGCTGTTTTTT. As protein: CSVPGETGELFF.

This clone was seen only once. Here the CDR3 reads CASSQEASGTGFYEQYF. The CDR3 DNA is TGCGCCAGCAGCCAAGAAGCTTCCGGGACAGGGTTTTACGAGCAGTACTTC. The J gene is TRBJ2-7, the V gene TRBV4-1, with 9 bases matching TRBD1. Germline values: CDR1 MGHRA, CDR2 YSYEKL. V gave up 0 bases and J gave up 4 bases; unmatched junction bases: 10. The CDR3 extends over 17 amino acids.

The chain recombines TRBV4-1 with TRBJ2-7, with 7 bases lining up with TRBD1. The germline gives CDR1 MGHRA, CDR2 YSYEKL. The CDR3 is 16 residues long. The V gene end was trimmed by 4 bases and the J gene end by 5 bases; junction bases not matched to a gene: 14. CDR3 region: CASSLNDRDSRHEQYF. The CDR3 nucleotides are TGCGCCAGCAGCCTTAATGACAGGGATTCTCGCCACGAGCAGTACTTC.

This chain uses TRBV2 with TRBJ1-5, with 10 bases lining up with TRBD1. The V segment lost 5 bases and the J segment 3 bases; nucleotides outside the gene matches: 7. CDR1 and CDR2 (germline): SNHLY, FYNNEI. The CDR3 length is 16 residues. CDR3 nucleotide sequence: TGTGCCAGCAGTCTCCGGACAGGGGGGAACAATCAGCCCCAGCATTTT. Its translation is CASSLRTGGNNQPQHF.

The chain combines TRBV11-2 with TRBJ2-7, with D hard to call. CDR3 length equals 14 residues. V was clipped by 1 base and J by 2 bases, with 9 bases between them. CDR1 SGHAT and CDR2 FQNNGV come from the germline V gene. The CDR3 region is CASSLGQYTYEQYF. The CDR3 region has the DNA TGTGCCAGCAGCTTAGGGCAGTATACCTACGAGCAGTACTTC. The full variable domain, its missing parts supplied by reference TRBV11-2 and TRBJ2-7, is EAGVAQSPRYKIIEKRQSVAFWCNPISGHATLYWYQQILGQGPKLLIQFQNNGVVDDSQLPKDRFSAERLKGVDSTLKIQPAKLEDSAVYLCASSLGQYTYEQYFGPGTRLTVT.

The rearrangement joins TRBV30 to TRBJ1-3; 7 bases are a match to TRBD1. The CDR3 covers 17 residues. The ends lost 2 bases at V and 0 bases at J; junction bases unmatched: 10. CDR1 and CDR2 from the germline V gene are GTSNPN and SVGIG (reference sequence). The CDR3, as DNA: TGTGCCTGGAGTTGGGAACAGGGGATCCTCTCTGGAAACACCATATATTTT. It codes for CAWSWEQGILSGNTIYF.

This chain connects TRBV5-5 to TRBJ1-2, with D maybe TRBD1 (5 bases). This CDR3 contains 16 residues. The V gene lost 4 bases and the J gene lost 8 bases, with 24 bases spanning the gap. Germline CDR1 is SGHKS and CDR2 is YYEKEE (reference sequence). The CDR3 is CASSPSGAGPSRGYTF. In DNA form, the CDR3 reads TGTGCCAGCAGCCCGAGCGGGGCGGGACCAAGCCGCGGCTACACCTTC.

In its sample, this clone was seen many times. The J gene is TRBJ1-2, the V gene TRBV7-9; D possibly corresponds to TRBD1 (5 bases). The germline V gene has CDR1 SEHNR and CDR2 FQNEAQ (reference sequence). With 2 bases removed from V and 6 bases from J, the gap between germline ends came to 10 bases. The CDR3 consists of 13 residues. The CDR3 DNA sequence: TGTGCCAGCAGCTTATGGCAGGGTCATGGCTACACCTTC. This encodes CASSLWQGHGYTF. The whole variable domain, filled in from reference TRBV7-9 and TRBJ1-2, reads DTGVSQNPRHKITKRGQNVTFRCDPISEHNRLYWYRQTLGQGPEFLTYFQNEAQLEKSRLLSDRFSAERPKGSFSTLEIQRTEQGDSAMYLCASSLWQGHGYTFGSGTRLTVV.

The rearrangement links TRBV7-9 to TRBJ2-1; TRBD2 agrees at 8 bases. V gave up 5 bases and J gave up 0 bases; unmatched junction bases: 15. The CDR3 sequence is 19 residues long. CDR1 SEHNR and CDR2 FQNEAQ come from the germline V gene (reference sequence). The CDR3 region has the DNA TGTGCCAGCAGCCCTACGGGGGATAGCGGGACGGGCTCCTACAATGAGCAGTTCTTC. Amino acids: CASSPTGDSGTGSYNEQFF.